The 2 T cell receptor beta chains in this list originate from one sample, sequenced in a study of OX40 agonist ivuxolimab in advanced cancers. Profiling relied on immunoSEQ multiplex PCR, and the TCRdb table lists in-frame clones only, not all of them. Among 98,000 or so clones listed, approximately 90% were seen once. The sequencing here drew on CD4+ or CD8+ T cells sorted from blood, taken in a trial of the OX40 agonist ivuxolimab. These receptor sequences come from an adult with an advanced solid tumor such as melanoma, head and neck, liver or kidney cancer.

The chain carries TRBV11-2 and TRBJ2-6; D unclear. This CDR3 is 14 amino acids long. Trimming took 5 bases from V and 4 from J, leaving 9 bases between them. The germline gives CDR1 SGHAT, CDR2 FQNNGV. The CDR3 DNA reads TGTGCCAGCAGCCTCGGGTCCGGGGCCAACGTCCTGACTTTC. This gives the protein CASSLGSGANVLTF.

The chain is built from TRBV6-1 and TRBJ1-6; D uncertain. The CDR3 has 12 residues. CDR1 and CDR2 (germline): MNHNS, SASEGT. Trimming pared 3 bases from V and 8 bases from J, leaving 5 bases between. The CDR3 nucleotides are TGTGCCAGCAGTGAGACCGATTCACCCCTCCACTTT. This sequence encodes CASSETDSPLHF.